This TCR beta chain was captured in a study of cytomegalovirus exposure and HLA in healthy donors. General study findings and limits: Highly shared sequence variants in one cluster were likely a sequencing artifact.

The CDR3 length is 15 residues. V was trimmed by 2 bases and J by 0 bases, leaving 8 bases between them. Germline V gene sequence: CDR1 LGHNA, CDR2 YSLEER. PCR primers comprised 60 Vbeta and 13 Jbeta primers. Assay used: immunoSEQ multiplex PCR; TCRdb lists only in-frame clones, some missing. The table shows more than 85,000 clones, with around 15% occurring only once. This clone was seen only a few times. What it binds is unknown. The sequenced sample consisted of PBMCs. This sequence joins TRBV4-3 and TRBJ1-3; D is uncertain. The sequence was obtained from a female donor in good health and CMV-seronegative. This chain's CDR3 is CASSQHVSSGNTIYF. DNA for the CDR3: TGCGCCAGCAGCCAACACGTCAGCTCTGGAAACACCATATATTTT.